This TCR beta chain was captured in a study of brain T cells in children with intractable seizures. Time point in this sample: blood from clinic visit 5 months post-surgery; TSC patient then seizure free. The protocol was immunoSEQ multiplex PCR, while the TCRdb copy is restricted to in-frame clones and leaves out a portion. Here the sample spans 300,000 to 400,000 clones, more than 85% being singletons. The CDR3 is 15 residues long. Germline CDR1 SQVTM, CDR2 ANQGSEA. V lost 7 bases and J lost 2, with 18 bases in between. The chain recombines TRBV29-1 with TRBJ2-1, with no clear D. The TCR comes from a boy younger than two with tuberous sclerosis and intractable seizures. The sample here was peripheral blood, taken less than 6 months after surgery. The CDR3 nucleotides read TGCAGCGCCGCCATTGAGATGCTCACCTACAATGAGCAGTTCTTC. Protein product: CSAAIEMLTYNEQFF.